This T cell receptor beta chain was sequenced for a study of OX40 agonist ivuxolimab in advanced cancers. The overall study: Recorded diagnoses for dose-escalation patients were hepatocellular carcinoma, melanoma, renal cell or head and neck cancer. Study-wide results and limits: Partial responders dosed at 0.1-3.0 mg/kg displayed clonal expansion ranking among the lowest. Low normalized T-cell clonal expansion was additionally recorded for some nonresponders.

The CDR3 is 17 residues long. CDR1 is MDHEN, CDR2 SYDVKM, per germline. Trimming removed 3 bases from V and 1 base from J; junction bases left unmatched: 6. Autoimmune disease history or systemic immunosuppression was exclusionary. The assay was immunoSEQ multiplex PCR, and TCRdb's table has in-frame clones only and misses some. The sample shows nearly 55,000 clones, about 89% of them seen only once. As regards this clone: Its antigen is still unknown.

The chain employs TRBV28 and TRBJ2-3, with 11 bases fitting TRBD2. The sample here was CD4+ or CD8+ T cells sorted from blood, taken in a trial of the OX40 agonist ivuxolimab. The origin of this receptor is an adult with an advanced solid tumor such as melanoma, head and neck, liver or kidney cancer. The CDR3 coding sequence is TGTGCCAGCAGTTTTGCAAATAGCGGGGGGGGCACAGATACGCAGTATTTT. As protein: CASSFANSGGGTDTQYF.